This T cell receptor beta chain derives from a study of T-cell memory formation after mild COVID-19 (dated by TCRdb to about 2021). With regard to the full study: Most TCR sequence clusters were specific to one of the two donors. In two donors, T-cell clones that expanded and contracted after mild COVID-19 were tracked by sequencing TCRalpha and TCRbeta repertoires over time. Two young, previously healthy adult volunteers made up the cohort, one male and one female. Summary of the overall study and its limitations: Contracting CD4+ clones were located mainly in the CM and EM memory subsets, whereas CD8+ clones were found to be enriched in EMRA. Only a couple of mild cases were covered by the study, and larger cohorts that include severe cases with pre-infection samples were considered necessary. Some responding clones were detected in pre-infection memory, which suggested that pre-existing cross-reactive memory T cells had joined the SARS-CoV-2 response. SARS-CoV-2 specificity of the second-wave clones peaking on day 37 was not confirmed. Clones that contracted from day 15 to 85 showed balanced CD4/CD8 phenotypes, whereas a second wave of clones that expanded from day 15 to 37 leaned towards CD4+.

Sequenced on an Illumina NovaSeq 6000. Using 5'RACE with constant-segment primers, TCRalpha and TCRbeta cDNA libraries were constructed, with sample barcodes and unique molecular identifiers added in the process. Trizol reagent was used to extract RNA from every sample. The libraries were amplified in two PCR steps, and the second step added a second sample barcode and Illumina TruSeq adapters. Libraries were sequenced on an Illumina NovaSeq with 2 x 150 bp paired-end reads. The authors' pipeline ran thus. With migec v1.2.7, reads were demultiplexed and then collapsed into UMI-guided consensus sequences. Using mixcr v2.1.11, UMI consensuses were aligned to TRA and TRB V and J templates and then assembled into clonotypes. Expanded or contracted clonotypes were those called significant by both edgeR and NoisET, with noise models trained on biological replicates. For edgeR calls, the cutoffs were a false discovery rate-adjusted p below 0.01 and a log2 fold-change threshold of 1. As an exploratory analysis of dynamics, PCA with hierarchical clustering was applied to max-normalized trajectories of the 1000 most abundant clonotypes. Each responding clone was given a CD4 or CD8 phenotype based on the CD4+ and CD8+ repertoires, which had been sequenced separately. TCRdb reanalyzed the raw reads on its own, using fastp at Q25 for trimming and MiXCR for clone calling, and kept in-frame beta chains. For every CDR3 protein sequence, its rows merge into one entry that carries the most common genes and DNA. The V and J calls reflect TCRdb's pipeline rather than the authors' work. In this sample the table shows under 300,000 distinct CDR3 sequences, around a tenth of which occur a single time. Of the sample, around a fifth falls within the top ten clones.

The CDR3 has 13 amino acids, counting the end cysteine and phenylalanine. The sequence is cut down to CDR3 DNA, 39 bases in frame from base 1. The V end loses 0 bases and the J end loses 4 bases, and a stretch of 6 bases separates them. The germline V gene encodes CDR1 KGHSH and CDR2 LQKENI. This clonotype was recorded a few times. Its antigen remains undetermined. One base away there is no much larger clone; base qualities are not given. Ficoll-Paque density gradient centrifugation was the method used to isolate PBMCs. The sequencing sample was made of PBMCs or a T cell subset sorted from them (not recorded which). The clonotype originates from a young man who had mild COVID-19 (a few samples of this study predate the infection). The sample titles of this study are shuffled in the database, so cell type and time point are left out; the donor was told from shared clones. The receptor chain draws on TRBV18 and TRBJ1-2; a tentative D match to TRBD1 spans 6 bases. The nucleotide sequence reads TGTGCCAGCTCACCACCAGGGGGCTATGGCTACACCTTC. The resulting protein is CASSPPGGYGYTF.